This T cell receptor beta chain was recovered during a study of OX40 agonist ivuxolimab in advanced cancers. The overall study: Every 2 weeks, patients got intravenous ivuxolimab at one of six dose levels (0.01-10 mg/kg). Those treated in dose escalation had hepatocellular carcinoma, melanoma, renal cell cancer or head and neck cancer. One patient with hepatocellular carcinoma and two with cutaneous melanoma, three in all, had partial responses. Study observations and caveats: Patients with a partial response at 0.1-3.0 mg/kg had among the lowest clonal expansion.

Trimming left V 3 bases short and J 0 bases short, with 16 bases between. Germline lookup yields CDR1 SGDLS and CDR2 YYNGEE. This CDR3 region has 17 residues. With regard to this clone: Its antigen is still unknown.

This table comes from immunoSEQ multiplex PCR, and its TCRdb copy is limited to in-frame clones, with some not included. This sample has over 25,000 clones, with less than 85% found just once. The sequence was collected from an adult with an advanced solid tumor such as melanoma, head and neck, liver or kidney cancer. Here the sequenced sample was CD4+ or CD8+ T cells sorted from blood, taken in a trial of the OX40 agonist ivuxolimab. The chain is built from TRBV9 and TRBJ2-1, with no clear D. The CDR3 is CASSAQVGTGSYNEQFF. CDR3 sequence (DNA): TGTGCCAGCAGCGCGCAGGTCGGCACCGGCTCCTACAATGAGCAGTTCTTC.